The rows below give T cell receptor beta chains drawn from one sample of a study of vaccination and CD4 T cells after COVID-19. Their antigen targets remain unknown. TCRdb re-called the PCR reads through MiXCR, storing one row per CDR3 protein. The table includes 5,000 to 7,000 distinct CDR3 sequences, 62% detected once. Sample: CD4+ T cells from blood, cultured in vitro. Source of these receptors: a human donor in good health. Both conserved end residues are part of each CDR3. Each record gives: J gene, V gene, clone size, D gene, CDR3 protein, CDR3 DNA. A D gene is named only where the DNA matches it firmly. Rows may omit the clone size; those that give it use once, few, many or a size class.

J gene: TRBJ1-6; V gene: TRBV27; clone size: medium-sized; D gene: NA; CDR3 protein: CASRPTRDESSYNSPLHF; CDR3 DNA: TGTGCCAGCAGACCCACGCGGGACGAGAGCTCCTATAATTCACCCCTCCACTTT
J gene: TRBJ1-6; V gene: TRBV28; clone size: once; D gene: NA; CDR3 protein: CASSFSLENSPLHF; CDR3 DNA: TGTGCCAGCAGTTTTTCGCTGGAGAATTCACCCCTCCACTTT
J gene: TRBJ1-2; V gene: TRBV11-2; clone size: few; D gene: NA; CDR3 protein: CASSLDGLGATF; CDR3 DNA: TGTGCCAGCAGCTTAGACGGCCTCGGTGCCACCTTC
J gene: TRBJ1-2; V gene: TRBV20-1; clone size: few; D gene: TRBD1; CDR3 protein: CSASPSTGSYGYTF; CDR3 DNA: TGCAGTGCTTCCCCCTCGACAGGGTCCTATGGCTACACCTTC
J gene: TRBJ1-2; V gene: TRBV6-2/TRBV6-3; clone size: few; D gene: NA; CDR3 protein: CASSNQRGGPNYGYTF; CDR3 DNA: TGTGCCAGCAGCAATCAACGAGGGGGGCCGAACTATGGCTACACCTTC
J gene: TRBJ2-7; V gene: TRBV27; clone size: NA; D gene: NA; CDR3 protein: CASSLPRKTSSYEQYF; CDR3 DNA: TGTGCCAGCAGTTTACCCAGGAAAACGTCCTCCTACGAGCAGTACTTC
J gene: TRBJ1-2; V gene: TRBV19; clone size: NA; D gene: NA; CDR3 protein: CAGVTNYGYTF; CDR3 DNA: TGTGCCGGAGTGACTAACTATGGCTACACCTTC
J gene: TRBJ1-5; V gene: TRBV19; clone size: NA; D gene: TRBD1; CDR3 protein: CASSPITGGVIENQPQHF; CDR3 DNA: TGTGCCAGTAGTCCAATCACAGGGGGCGTTATCGAAAATCAGCCCCAGCATTTT
J gene: TRBJ1-3; V gene: TRBV7-8; clone size: few; D gene: NA; CDR3 protein: CASSPDSVGNTIYF; CDR3 DNA: TGTGCCAGCAGCCCTGATAGTGTGGGAAACACCATATATTTT
J gene: TRBJ2-2; V gene: TRBV6-4; clone size: NA; D gene: TRBD1; CDR3 protein: CASRGQGDTGELFF; CDR3 DNA: TGTGCCAGCAGGGGACAGGGGGACACCGGGGAGCTGTTTTTT
J gene: TRBJ2-6; V gene: TRBV30; clone size: NA; D gene: TRBD2; CDR3 protein: CACVRGGGSVLTF; CDR3 DNA: TGTGCCTGCGTGCGCGGGGGTGGGAGCGTCCTGACTTTC
J gene: TRBJ1-1; V gene: TRBV7-8; clone size: few; D gene: NA; CDR3 protein: CASSPLSEAFF; CDR3 DNA: TGTGCCAGCAGCCCACTTTCTGAAGCTTTCTTT
J gene: TRBJ1-5; V gene: TRBV27; clone size: NA; D gene: NA; CDR3 protein: CASSETGAELNQPQHF; CDR3 DNA: TGTGCCAGCAGCGAAACGGGAGCGGAACTCAATCAGCCCCAGCATTTT
J gene: TRBJ1-5; V gene: TRBV29-1; clone size: NA; D gene: NA; CDR3 protein: CSAGGLNQPQHF; CDR3 DNA: TGCAGCGCGGGAGGCCTAAATCAGCCCCAGCATTTT
J gene: TRBJ1-1; V gene: TRBV28; clone size: NA; D gene: TRBD1; CDR3 protein: CASSPSDRANTEAFF; CDR3 DNA: TGTGCCAGCAGTCCCTCCGACAGGGCCAACACTGAAGCTTTCTTT
J gene: TRBJ1-1; V gene: TRBV7-9; clone size: few; D gene: TRBD1; CDR3 protein: CASNRQGPNTEAFF; CDR3 DNA: TGTGCCAGCAACCGACAGGGCCCGAACACTGAAGCTTTCTTT
J gene: TRBJ1-5; V gene: TRBV19; clone size: NA; D gene: NA; CDR3 protein: CASSMGALNQPQHF; CDR3 DNA: TGTGCCAGTAGTATGGGGGCATTGAATCAGCCCCAGCATTTT
J gene: TRBJ2-7; V gene: TRBV28; clone size: NA; D gene: NA; CDR3 protein: CASSWGPTSTYEQYF; CDR3 DNA: TGTGCCAGCAGTTGGGGCCCCACCTCGACCTACGAGCAGTACTTC
J gene: TRBJ2-7; V gene: TRBV20-1; clone size: NA; D gene: TRBD2; CDR3 protein: CSARGSGGGFYEQYF; CDR3 DNA: TGCAGTGCTAGAGGTTCGGGCGGGGGGTTCTACGAGCAGTACTTC
J gene: TRBJ1-1; V gene: TRBV6-1; clone size: NA; D gene: TRBD1; CDR3 protein: CASRRTGMNTEAFF; CDR3 DNA: TGTGCCAGCAGAAGGACAGGAATGAACACTGAAGCTTTCTTT
J gene: TRBJ2-2; V gene: TRBV10-1; clone size: NA; D gene: NA; CDR3 protein: CASSALGRTGELFF; CDR3 DNA: TGCGCCAGCAGCGCCCTAGGACGCACCGGGGAGCTGTTTTTT
J gene: TRBJ2-7; V gene: TRBV6-1; clone size: NA; D gene: NA; CDR3 protein: CASSVGGTYEQYF; CDR3 DNA: TGTGCCAGCAGTGTGGGCGGAACCTACGAGCAGTACTTC
J gene: TRBJ2-2; V gene: TRBV19; clone size: NA; D gene: NA; CDR3 protein: CATYLPGYAGELFF; CDR3 DNA: TGTGCCACTTACCTACCAGGGTACGCCGGGGAGCTGTTTTTT
J gene: TRBJ1-5; V gene: TRBV30; clone size: NA; D gene: NA; CDR3 protein: CAWSGGWNQPQHF; CDR3 DNA: TGTGCCTGGAGCGGGGGCTGGAATCAGCCCCAGCATTTT
J gene: TRBJ2-7; V gene: TRBV10-3; clone size: NA; D gene: TRBD2; CDR3 protein: CAISYSGSGEQYF; CDR3 DNA: TGTGCCATCAGTTATAGCGGGAGTGGCGAGCAGTACTTC
J gene: TRBJ1-2; V gene: TRBV6-1; clone size: NA; D gene: NA; CDR3 protein: CASRTGRAYTF; CDR3 DNA: TGTGCCAGCAGAACAGGGAGGGCCTACACCTTC
J gene: TRBJ1-5; V gene: TRBV27; clone size: medium-sized; D gene: NA; CDR3 protein: CASSLSGAWGPSNQPQHF; CDR3 DNA: TGTGCCAGCAGTTTATCGGGGGCATGGGGCCCGAGCAATCAGCCCCAGCATTTT
J gene: TRBJ1-6; V gene: TRBV5-5; clone size: NA; D gene: TRBD1; CDR3 protein: CASSAQGAPTSPLHF; CDR3 DNA: TGTGCCAGCAGCGCCCAGGGGGCCCCTACGTCACCCCTCCACTTT
J gene: TRBJ1-4; V gene: TRBV4-1; clone size: medium-sized; D gene: NA; CDR3 protein: CASSQARNEKLFF; CDR3 DNA: TGCGCCAGCAGCCAAGCCCGGAATGAAAAACTGTTTTTT
J gene: TRBJ1-5; V gene: TRBV27; clone size: few; D gene: TRBD1; CDR3 protein: CASSEKRTGAINQPQHF; CDR3 DNA: TGTGCCAGCAGCGAGAAAAGGACAGGGGCGATCAATCAGCCCCAGCATTTT
J gene: TRBJ2-7; V gene: TRBV6-1; clone size: NA; D gene: TRBD2; CDR3 protein: CASIKLAGAYEQYF; CDR3 DNA: TGTGCCAGCATTAAACTAGCGGGAGCGTACGAGCAGTACTTC
J gene: TRBJ1-1; V gene: TRBV28; clone size: few; D gene: NA; CDR3 protein: CASSFRNTEAFF; CDR3 DNA: TGTGCCAGCAGTTTTCGGAACACTGAAGCTTTCTTT
J gene: TRBJ2-3; V gene: TRBV19; clone size: NA; D gene: TRBD2; CDR3 protein: CASSLRTSNTDTQYF; CDR3 DNA: TGTGCCAGTAGCCTAAGGACTAGCAACACAGATACGCAGTATTTT
J gene: TRBJ2-5; V gene: TRBV6-5; clone size: few; D gene: NA; CDR3 protein: CASSFASGGNPYF; CDR3 DNA: TGTGCCAGCAGTTTTGCCTCCGGGGGAAACCCGTACTTC
J gene: TRBJ2-7; V gene: TRBV29-1; clone size: NA; D gene: NA; CDR3 protein: CSVANGLLNSYEQYF; CDR3 DNA: TGCAGCGTTGCTAATGGACTATTAAACTCCTACGAGCAGTACTTC
J gene: TRBJ2-3; V gene: TRBV7-2; clone size: few; D gene: TRBD2; CDR3 protein: CASSSPGTSRADTQYF; CDR3 DNA: TGTGCCAGCAGCTCCCCCGGGACTAGTCGCGCAGATACGCAGTATTTT
J gene: TRBJ1-3; V gene: TRBV27; clone size: once; D gene: TRBD1; CDR3 protein: CASDRDRPGNTIYF; CDR3 DNA: TGTGCCAGCGACCGGGACAGGCCTGGAAACACCATATATTTT
J gene: TRBJ1-6; V gene: TRBV5-1; clone size: few; D gene: NA; CDR3 protein: CASSKEGTDNSPLHF; CDR3 DNA: TGCGCCAGCAGCAAGGAAGGGACGGACAATTCACCCCTCCACTTT
J gene: TRBJ1-1; V gene: TRBV7-9; clone size: few; D gene: NA; CDR3 protein: CASSLLRDPTNTEAFF; CDR3 DNA: TGTGCCAGCAGCCTCCTCCGGGACCCCACGAACACTGAAGCTTTCTTT
J gene: TRBJ2-1; V gene: TRBV3-1; clone size: NA; D gene: NA; CDR3 protein: CASSQGVLAAINNEQFF; CDR3 DNA: TGTGCCAGCAGCCAAGGGGTCTTAGCAGCAATTAACAATGAGCAGTTCTTC